The subject of this entry is one T cell receptor beta chain. The assay was immunoSEQ multiplex PCR, and TCRdb's table has in-frame clones only and misses some. There are around 250,000 clones in the sample; approximately 80% occur only once, and 5% lies in the top ten. The sample originates from a study of blood T cell repertoires in COVID-19. Germline CDR1 and CDR2: SEHNR and FQNEAQ (reference sequence). The length of the CDR3 is 13 residues. V lost 3 bases, J lost 8 bases, and 13 bases lay in between. This clonotype was obtained from a man between 40 and 49 years old who had been exposed to COVID-19. The chain is built from TRBV7-9 and TRBJ1-2; D uncertain. What was sequenced was PBMCs or T cells enriched from blood (not recorded which). Written as DNA, the CDR3 is TGTGCCAGCAGCTTGGAAGCTAGCGGAGGCTACACCTTC. Protein product: CASSLEASGGYTF. Full variable domain (outside the CDR3, taken from reference TRBV7-9 and TRBJ1-2): DTGVSQNPRHKITKRGQNVTFRCDPISEHNRLYWYRQTLGQGPEFLTYFQNEAQLEKSRLLSDRFSAERPKGSFSTLEIQRTEQGDSAMYLCASSLEASGGYTFGSGTRLTVV.